These 14 T cell receptor beta chains were sequenced from one sample in a study of OX40 agonist ivuxolimab in advanced cancers. TCRdb's copy holds only in-frame clones and misses some; the assay was immunoSEQ multiplex PCR. In the table there are roughly 60,000 clones, 84% of which are singletons. The input for sequencing was CD4+ or CD8+ T cells sorted from blood, taken in a trial of the OX40 agonist ivuxolimab. The receptor source for this set is an adult with an advanced solid tumor such as melanoma, head and neck, liver or kidney cancer.

The CDR3 bases are TGTGCCAGCAGGGCCAGGGCAGGCTACAATGAGCAGTTCTTC. Protein: CASRARAGYNEQFF. The chain carries TRBV6-5 and TRBJ2-1, with D perhaps TRBD1 (5 bases). The germline V and J ends were trimmed by 6 bases and 3 bases, with 12 bases remaining between them. The CDR3 spans 14 residues. CDR1 and CDR2 (germline): MNHEY, SVGAGI.

This clone was detected once. The CDR3 spells CAWSLGGLYEQYF. The CDR3 coding sequence is TGTGCCTGGAGTTTGGGGGGCCTCTACGAGCAGTACTTC. The chain carries TRBV30 and TRBJ2-7; possibly TRBD1 or TRBD2 for D (6 bases each). This CDR3 is 13 amino acids long. Trimming left V 2 bases short and J 3 bases short, with 11 bases between. Germline V gene data show CDR1 as GTSNPN and CDR2 as SVGIG (reference sequence). The full variable domain, with the rest looked up from reference TRBV30 and TRBJ2-7, is SQTIHQWPATLVQPVGSPLSLECTVEGTSNPNLYWYRQAAGRGLQLLFYSVGIGQISSEVPQNLSASRPQDRQFILSSKKLLLSDSGFYLCAWSLGGLYEQYFGPGTRLTVT.

The V call is TRBV6-5, the J call TRBJ1-6; weak D call: TRBD1 (6 bases). V was shortened by 5 bases and J by 10 bases, with 18 bases between the two germline ends. This CDR3 has 15 amino acids. Germline-derived CDR1 and CDR2 are MNHEY and SVGAGI. The CDR3 spells CASSPARGDGSPLHF. The CDR3 DNA sequence: TGTGCCAGCAGTCCGGCCAGGGGTGACGGATCACCCCTCCACTTT.

The chain is built from TRBV7-6 and TRBJ1-2; TRBD1 matches 7 bases. CDR3 size: 16 residues. Germline V gives CDR1 SGHVS, CDR2 FNYEAQ. The ends lost 5 bases at V and 6 bases at J; junction bases unmatched: 15. The CDR3 is CASSPSPRDSTNGYTF. DNA for the CDR3: TGTGCCAGCAGCCCGTCCCCCAGGGACAGCACAAATGGCTACACCTTC.

The chain is built from TRBV18 and TRBJ2-7, with TRBD2 as a possible D gene (5 bases). With 3 bases removed from V and 2 bases from J, the gap between germline ends came to 14 bases. CDR1 and CDR2 (germline): KGHSH, LQKENI. The CDR3 spans 15 residues. Here the CDR3 reads CASSPTTVTPYEQYF. CDR3 bases: TGTGCCAGCTCACCGACTACTGTTACCCCCTACGAGCAGTACTTC.

The rearrangement links TRBV4-1 to TRBJ2-1; possibly TRBD2 for D (7 bases). This CDR3 contains 17 residues. Germline CDR1 and CDR2: MGHRA and YSYEKL. The V end was cut by 1 base, the J end by 4 bases, with 17 bases between. The CDR3 region is CASSQVRGASGYNEQFF. The CDR3, as DNA: TGCGCCAGCAGCCAAGTGAGGGGGGCTAGCGGTTACAATGAGCAGTTCTTC.

The J gene is TRBJ2-3, the V gene TRBV10-3; D is undetermined. The V gene's germline CDR1 is ENHRY and CDR2 SYGVKD. V was pared by 7 bases and J by 2 bases, with 7 bases between. The CDR3 has 12 amino acids. CDR3 region: CAIMGITDTQYF. The CDR3 DNA reads TGTGCCATCATGGGGATCACAGATACGCAGTATTTT.

CDR3 nucleotide sequence: TGTGCCAGCAGGCTTCCCGGACTAGCGGGTAAGGGTGAGCAGTTCTTC. Translation: CASRLPGLAGKGEQFF. This chain links TRBV28 with TRBJ2-1; 11 bases align to TRBD2. Germline V gives CDR1 MDHEN, CDR2 SYDVKM. With V trimmed by 6 bases and J by 9 bases, 13 bases remained unmatched. The CDR3 extends over 16 amino acids.

The chain employs TRBV7-8 and TRBJ1-2; D is possibly TRBD1 (5 bases). The CDR3 has 14 residues. Trimming pared 1 base from V and 5 bases from J, leaving 11 bases between. Germline CDR1 SGHVS, CDR2 FQNEAQ. CDR3 in amino acids: CASSLGDREYGYTF. In DNA form, the CDR3 reads TGTGCCAGCAGCTTAGGGGACCGGGAATATGGCTACACCTTC.

V usage is TRBV7-3 and J usage is TRBJ2-3; TRBD2 aligns across 7 bases. The CDR3 extends over 15 amino acids. From germline, CDR1 is SGHTA and CDR2 FQGTGA. With 6 bases clipped from V and 0 bases from J, the junction kept 6 bases outside the gene matches. CDR3 bases: TGTGCCAGCAGGTCGAGCGGGATAAGCACAGATACGCAGTATTTT. It encodes CASRSSGISTDTQYF.

The chain is built from TRBV9 and TRBJ2-7, with a possible D match to TRBD1 (6 bases). Trimming removed 2 bases at V and 1 base at J, with 10 bases between. CDR1 is SGDLS, CDR2 YYNGEE, per germline. The length of the CDR3 is 14 residues. The CDR3 protein is CASSVADRSYEQYF. CDR3 DNA: TGTGCCAGCAGCGTGGCGGACAGATCCTACGAGCAGTACTTC.

The V call is TRBV5-1, the J call TRBJ2-3; D gene ambiguous. The CDR3 loop spans 11 amino acids. The germline CDR1 and CDR2 sequences are SGHRS and YFSETQ. The V end was cut by 2 bases, the J end by 2 bases, with 0 bases between. CDR3 sequence reads: CASSFTDTQYF. For the CDR3, the DNA is TGCGCCAGCAGCTTCACAGATACGCAGTATTTT.

The chain links TRBV6-6 to TRBJ1-5; possibly TRBD1 for D (6 bases). V was trimmed by 5 bases and J by 3 bases, leaving 14 bases between them. There are 15 residues in the CDR3. The V gene's germline CDR1 is MNHNY and CDR2 SVGAGI (reference sequence). CDR3 DNA sequence: TGTGCCAGCAGTCCCTTGGGGGGCAACAATCAGCCCCAGCATTTT. Its translation is CASSPLGGNNQPQHF.

V gene TRBV2 combines with J gene TRBJ2-1, with TRBD1 matching 10 bases. This CDR3 is built from 12 residues. Unmatched junction bases numbered 2, after V lost 6 bases and J lost 9 bases. CDR1 and CDR2 from the germline V gene are SNHLY and FYNNEI. The CDR3 DNA follows: TGTGCCAGCAGGACAGGGGGCTTTGAGCAGTTCTTC. It specifies CASRTGGFEQFF.